This T cell receptor beta chain was recovered during a study of blood T cell repertoires in COVID-19. Looking at the study overall: Samples representing acute and convalescent COVID-19 were sourced from the United States, Italy and Spain. Sources were T cells, B-cell-depleted T cells, or PBMCs; the material itself was cDNA or gDNA.

Authors' data handling: How many nucleated cells were present was estimated from reference gene primer amplification. The method was immunoSEQ multiplex PCR; TCRdb's version includes in-frame clones alone and lacks a portion of them. For V, J and clone size, that table is used; D and trimming come from the DNA. The table shows approximately 85,000 clones, with approximately 78% occurring only once. This clonotype was sampled from a human donor in a cohort sampled during active COVID-19. Sequences were obtained from peripheral blood.

CDR3 residues: CAISELQGDYTF. The DNA of the CDR3 is TGTGCCATCAGTGAGTTACAGGGTGACTACACCTTC. V and J are TRBV10-3 and TRBJ1-2, with TRBD1 as a possible D gene (6 bases). The CDR3 length is 12 residues. V lost 1 base and J 10 bases, leaving 10 bases between the germline ends. Germline V gene lookup returns CDR1 ENHRY and CDR2 SYGVKD.